This TCR beta chain is drawn from a study of beta chain features in type 1 diabetes. Isolated RNA was reverse transcribed in full, so expressed TCRB transcripts were sequenced. Sequencing was performed with immunoSEQ multiplex PCR; in TCRdb, only in-frame clones are kept and a portion is missing. The sample lists some 410,000 clones; approximately 14% were seen once. This clone was counted only a few times. Input material: naive CD4+ T cells from blood. The sequence derives from a man younger than 40 in good health.

CDR3 sequence: CASSIWLAGTDTQYF. CDR3 sequence (DNA): TGTGCCAGTAGTATATGGCTAGCAGGTACCGATACGCAGTATTTT. V and J are TRBV19 and TRBJ2-3; TRBD2 is a possible D gene (5 bases). This CDR3 spans 15 amino acids. CDR1 and CDR2 from the germline V gene are LNHDA and SQIVND (reference sequence). V was pared by 2 bases and J by 6 bases, with 15 bases between.